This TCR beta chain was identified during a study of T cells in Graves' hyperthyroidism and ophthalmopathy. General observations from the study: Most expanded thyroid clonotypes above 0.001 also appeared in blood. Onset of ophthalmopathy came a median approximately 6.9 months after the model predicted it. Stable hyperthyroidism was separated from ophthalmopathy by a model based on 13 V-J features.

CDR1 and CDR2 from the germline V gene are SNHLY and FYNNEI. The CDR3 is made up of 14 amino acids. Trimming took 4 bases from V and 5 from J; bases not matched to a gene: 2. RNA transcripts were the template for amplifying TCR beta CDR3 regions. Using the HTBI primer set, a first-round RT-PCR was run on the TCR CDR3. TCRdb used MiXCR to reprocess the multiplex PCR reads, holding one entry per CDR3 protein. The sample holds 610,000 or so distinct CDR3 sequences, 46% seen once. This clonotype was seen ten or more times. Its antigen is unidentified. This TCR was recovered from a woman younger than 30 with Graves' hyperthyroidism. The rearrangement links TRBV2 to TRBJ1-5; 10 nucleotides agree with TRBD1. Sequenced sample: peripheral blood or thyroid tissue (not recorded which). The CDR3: CASSGTGGYQPQHF. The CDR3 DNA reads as TGTGCCAGCAGTGGGACAGGGGGTTATCAGCCCCAGCATTTT.